The source of this TCR beta chain is a study of blood T cell repertoires in COVID-19. Study-wide context: PBMCs, B-cell-depleted T cells, or T cells provided the cDNA or gDNA that made up the material.

V gave up 2 bases and J gave up 1 base; unmatched junction bases: 8. The CDR3 spans 17 residues. Germline assignment: CDR1 WNHNN and CDR2 SYGVQD (reference sequence). The repertoire was sequenced with immunoSEQ multiplex PCR; TCRdb's copy has only in-frame clones and lacks some. The table shows under 350,000 clones, with 75% to 90% occurring only once. The V call is TRBV10-1, the J call TRBJ1-3; TRBD1 matches at 7 bases. This TCR was recovered from a woman in her thirties or forties who had recovered from COVID-19. The sequenced material came from PBMCs or T cells enriched from blood (not recorded which). In DNA, the CDR3 is TGCGCCAGCAGTGAGACCAGACAGGGATTGTCTGGAAACACCATATATTTT. This codes for CASSETRQGLSGNTIYF.